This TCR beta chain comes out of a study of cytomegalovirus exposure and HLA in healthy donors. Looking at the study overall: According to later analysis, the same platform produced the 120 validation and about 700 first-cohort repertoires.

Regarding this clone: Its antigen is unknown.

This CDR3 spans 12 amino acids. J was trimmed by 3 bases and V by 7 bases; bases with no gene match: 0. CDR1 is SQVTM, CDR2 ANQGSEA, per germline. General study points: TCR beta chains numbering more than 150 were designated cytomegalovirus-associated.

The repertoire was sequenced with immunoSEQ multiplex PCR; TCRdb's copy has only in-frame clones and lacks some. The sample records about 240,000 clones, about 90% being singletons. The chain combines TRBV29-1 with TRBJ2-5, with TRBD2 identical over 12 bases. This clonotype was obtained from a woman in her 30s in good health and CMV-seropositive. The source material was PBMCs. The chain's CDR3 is CSGLAGEETQYF. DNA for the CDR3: TGCAGCGGACTAGCGGGAGAAGAGACCCAGTACTTC.